The clone carrying this T cell receptor (beta chain) has a count of ten or more. Per the germline V gene, CDR1 is LGHDT and CDR2 is YNNKEL (reference sequence). Trimming removed 0 bases from V and 7 bases from J, with 6 bases in between. This CDR3 has 12 residues. This entry belongs to a study of blood T cell repertoires in COVID-19. Across the study: COVID-19 samples from acute and convalescent phases originated in the United States, Italy and Spain. Sample material is recorded as cDNA or gDNA derived from T cells, B-cell-depleted T cells, or PBMCs.

Original processing methods: By means of reference gene primer amplification, nucleated cell counts were estimated. Sequencing used immunoSEQ multiplex PCR; TCRdb keeps in-frame clones, though not all of them. The V and J calls and clone size were taken over from that table, and D and trimming were inferred from the DNA. The sample lists 130,000 to 150,000 clones; more than 80% were seen once. This clonotype was sampled from a human donor with acute or convalescent COVID-19. The donor label of this sample is uncertain. Sequencing was done on a sample of peripheral blood. This chain links TRBV3-1 (or the pseudogene TRBV3-2) with TRBJ1-2, with D uncertain. Here the CDR3 reads CASSQEGSGYTF. Here the CDR3 DNA reads TGTGCCAGCAGCCAAGAGGGGAGTGGCTACACCTTC.